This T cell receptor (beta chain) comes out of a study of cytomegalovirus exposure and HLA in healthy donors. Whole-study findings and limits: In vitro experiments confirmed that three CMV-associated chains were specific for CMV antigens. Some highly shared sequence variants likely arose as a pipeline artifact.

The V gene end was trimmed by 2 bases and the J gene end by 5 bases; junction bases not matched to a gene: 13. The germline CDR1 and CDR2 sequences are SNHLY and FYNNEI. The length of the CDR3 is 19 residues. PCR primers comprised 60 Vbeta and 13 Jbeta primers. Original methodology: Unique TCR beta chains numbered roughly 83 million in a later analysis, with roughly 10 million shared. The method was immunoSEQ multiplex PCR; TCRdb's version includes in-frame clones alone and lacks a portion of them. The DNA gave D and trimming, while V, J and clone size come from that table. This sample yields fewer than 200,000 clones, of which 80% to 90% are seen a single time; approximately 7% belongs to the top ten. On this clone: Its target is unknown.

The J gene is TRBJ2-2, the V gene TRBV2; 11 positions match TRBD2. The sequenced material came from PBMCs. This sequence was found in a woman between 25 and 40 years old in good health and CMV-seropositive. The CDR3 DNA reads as TGTGCCAGCAGTGAAAATCGGGCTAGCGGGGGGAGTGGAACCGGGGAGCTGTTTTTT. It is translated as CASSENRASGGSGTGELFF.